The 20 T cell receptor beta chains below all came from one sample that was sequenced in a study of Ad26.COV2.S vaccination and SARS-CoV-2 variants. The treatment: roughly 19 received Ad26.COV2.S at low or high dose, single or two shots; five or six received placebo; per-sample allocation not given. The study sampled participants on day 63 after the first vaccine or placebo injection. Generated by immunoSEQ multiplex PCR, the TCRdb table keeps only in-frame clones and is missing some. The sample includes about 350,000 clones, around 89% of them seen just once. The material was peripheral blood, obtained in a trial of Ad26.COV2.S vaccine versus placebo. The receptors shown here come from a person aged 18-65 years who received the Ad26.COV2.S COVID-19 vaccine or a placebo.

This chain joins TRBV2 and TRBJ1-1, with a possible D match to TRBD1 (5 bases). The CDR3 has 13 residues. Germline CDR1 reads SNHLY; CDR2 reads FYNNEI. V lost 4 bases and J lost 4, with 10 bases in between. CDR3 sequence (DNA): TGTGCCAGCAGTGGACAGATGACCACTGAAGCTTTCTTT. This sequence encodes CASSGQMTTEAFF. The full variable domain, in which reference TRBV2 and TRBJ1-1 provide the parts outside the CDR3, is EPEVTQTPSHQVTQMGQEVILRCVPISNHLYFYWYRQILGQKVEFLVSFYNNEISEKSEIFDDQFSVERPDGSNFTLKIRSTKLEDSAMYFCASSGQMTTEAFFGQGTRLTVV.

This clone was seen once. The gene calls are TRBV19 and TRBJ2-1; a possible D gene is TRBD2 (6 bases). CDR3 length: 13 residues. Germline loops: CDR1 LNHDA, CDR2 SQIVND (reference sequence). Trimming removed 3 bases from V and 5 bases from J, with 8 bases in between. CDR3 DNA sequence: TGTGCCAGTAGTATCTCGGGGGACAATGAGCAGTTCTTC. Encoded protein: CASSISGDNEQFF.

The CDR3 here is CASSQGHSNTEAFF. CDR3 sequence (DNA): TGCGCCAGCAGCCAGGGACACTCCAACACTGAAGCTTTCTTT. The chain has TRBV5-1 and TRBJ1-1; a weak D match, TRBD1 (6 bases). CDR3 size: 14 residues. Trimming stripped 4 bases from V and 2 bases from J, with 12 bases between. Germline assignment: CDR1 SGHRS and CDR2 YFSETQ.

The chain combines TRBV7-9 with TRBJ2-5, with D unclear. V was shortened by 0 bases and J by 3 bases, with 8 bases between the two germline ends. This CDR3 contains 14 residues. Germline V gene data show CDR1 as SEHNR and CDR2 as FQNEAQ (reference sequence). CDR3 sequence (DNA): TGTGCCAGCAGCTTAGCGTGGCAGGAAGAGACCCAGTACTTC. This translates into CASSLAWQEETQYF.

In this sample, this clone turned up a few times. V and J are TRBV6-2 or TRBV6-3 and TRBJ2-6, with 9 bases matching TRBD2. The CDR3 is made up of 17 amino acids. The trim removed 5 bases at V and 0 bases at J, leaving 5 bases unmatched. Looked up from germline, CDR1 is MNHEY and CDR2 is SVGEGT. CDR3: CASSATSGPSGANVLTF. For the CDR3, the DNA is TGTGCCAGCAGTGCGACTAGCGGACCCTCTGGGGCCAACGTCCTGACTTTC.

The rearrangement links TRBV28 to TRBJ2-7; D unclear. The CDR3 runs 12 residues. V shed 7 bases and J shed 0 bases, with 7 bases lying between them. Per germline, CDR1 MDHEN and CDR2 SYDVKM. The CDR3 loop reads CASMRNSYEQYF. CDR3 nucleotide sequence: TGTGCCAGCATGAGGAACTCCTACGAGCAGTACTTC.

CDR3 sequence reads: CASSSGGKRETQYF. As DNA, the CDR3 is TGTGCCAGCAGCTCAGGGGGGAAAAGAGAGACCCAGTACTTC. The chain joins TRBV28 to TRBJ2-5; D is perhaps TRBD1 (7 bases). The CDR3 consists of 14 residues. CDR1 and CDR2 (germline): MDHEN, SYDVKM. V was clipped by 6 bases and J by 4 bases, with 15 bases between them.

The rearrangement uses TRBV5-1 and TRBJ2-2; unclear D gene. Per germline, CDR1 SGHRS and CDR2 YFSETQ. V was clipped by 4 bases and J by 4 bases, with 8 bases between them. The CDR3 is 13 residues long. This CDR3 is CASSPDRTGELFF. The DNA of the CDR3 is TGCGCCAGCAGCCCCGACCGCACCGGGGAGCTGTTTTTT.

The chain couples TRBV3-1 (or the pseudogene TRBV3-2) to TRBJ2-2, with D uncertain. The CDR3 has 14 residues. The germline V gene encodes CDR1 LGHDT and CDR2 YNNKEL (reference sequence). V was pared by 1 base and J by 3 bases, with 6 bases between. CDR3 residues: CASSQVDDTGELFF. The DNA for the CDR3 is TGTGCCAGCAGCCAAGTGGACGACACCGGGGAGCTGTTTTTT.

The chain is built from TRBV6-6 and TRBJ2-1, with no clear D. This CDR3 has 13 residues. Trimming removed 7 bases from V and 2 bases from J, with 9 bases in between. Germline lookup yields CDR1 MNHNY and CDR2 SVGAGI (reference sequence). CDR3 coding DNA: TGTGCCAGCACTGAAAGGACCTACAATGAGCAGTTCTTC. Translation: CASTERTYNEQFF.

The CDR3 here is CASSFSGGRTDTQYF. Here the CDR3 DNA reads TGTGCCAGCAGCTTTTCGGGGGGGCGTACAGATACGCAGTATTTT. The chain couples TRBV9 to TRBJ2-3; 8 bases fit TRBD2. CDR1 and CDR2 from the germline V gene are SGDLS and YYNGEE. The CDR3 sequence is 15 residues long. J was trimmed by 3 bases and V by 4 bases; bases with no gene match: 7.

This chain joins TRBV6-2 or TRBV6-3 and TRBJ2-7; D possibly corresponds to TRBD1 (6 bases). The germline V gene encodes CDR1 MNHEY and CDR2 SVGEGT. The ends were cut back, 6 bases at V and 3 bases at J, with 15 bases in the middle. The CDR3 has 14 residues. For the CDR3, the DNA is TGTGCCAGCAGCGATCGACAGGCCCTCTACGAGCAGTACTTC. The encoded protein is CASSDRQALYEQYF.

V is TRBV7-2 and J is TRBJ1-2, with 7 nucleotides matching TRBD1. Losses at the gene ends were 1 base for V and 3 bases for J; bases not matched to a gene: 5. CDR1 is SGHTA and CDR2 is FQGNSA in the germline V gene. The length of the CDR3 is 15 residues. The CDR3 region has the DNA TGTGCCAGCAGCTTAGTGGCAGGGGGGGACTATGGCTACACCTTC. This codes for CASSLVAGGDYGYTF.

V and J are TRBV7-8 and TRBJ2-3; TRBD1 matches 7 bases. The CDR3 has 16 amino acids. V shed 5 bases and J 5 bases; nucleotides not matched to a gene: 13. The V gene's germline CDR1 is SGHVS and CDR2 FQNEAQ. CDR3 protein: CASSRGQNRERDTQYF. The CDR3 DNA sequence: TGTGCCAGCAGCCGGGGACAGAACCGCGAGAGAGATACGCAGTATTTT.

The rearrangement joins TRBV19 to TRBJ1-2; 7 nucleotides align to TRBD1. V was clipped by 0 bases and J by 4 bases; unmatched bases: 14. The length of the CDR3 is 18 residues. Per germline, CDR1 LNHDA and CDR2 SQIVND (reference sequence). CDR3 sequence (DNA): TGTGCCAGTAGTATAGAATATTTGAACAGGGGAAGAATCTATGGCTACACCTTC. This translates into CASSIEYLNRGRIYGYTF.

This sequence joins TRBV4-1 and TRBJ2-3; 7 bases line up with TRBD2. The germline CDR1 and CDR2 sequences are MGHRA and YSYEKL. J lost 2 bases, V lost 4 bases, and 9 bases had no gene match. The CDR3 consists of 16 residues. The CDR3 sequence: CASSPEPGLFTDTQYF. As DNA, the CDR3 is TGCGCCAGCAGCCCTGAGCCGGGACTATTCACAGATACGCAGTATTTT.

This clone has a single count. The CDR3 is CASSDLSSGSTDTQYF. Written as DNA, the CDR3 is TGTGCCAGCAGTGATCTCTCTAGCGGGAGCACAGATACGCAGTATTTT. This rearrangement joins TRBV2 to TRBJ2-3, with 8 bases aligning to TRBD2. Germline-derived CDR1 and CDR2 are SNHLY and FYNNEI. V lost 3 bases, J lost 0 bases, and 5 bases stayed unmatched. This CDR3 comprises 16 residues. Complete variable domain (other parts from reference TRBV2 and TRBJ2-3): EPEVTQTPSHQVTQMGQEVILRCVPISNHLYFYWYRQILGQKVEFLVSFYNNEISEKSEIFDDQFSVERPDGSNFTLKIRSTKLEDSAMYFCASSDLSSGSTDTQYFGPGTRLTVL.

This chain uses TRBV29-1 with TRBJ2-5; possible D gene TRBD2, 6 bases. From germline, CDR1 is SQVTM and CDR2 ANQGSEA. Trimming left V 6 bases short and J 3 bases short, with 11 bases between. The CDR3 runs 12 residues. The DNA of the CDR3 is TGCAGCGTGGGGGGTACAGAAGAGACCCAGTACTTC. It codes for CSVGGTEETQYF.

This rearrangement joins TRBV25-1 to TRBJ1-2, with unresolved D. Trimming removed 2 bases at V and 2 bases at J, with 12 bases between. This CDR3 has 15 residues. Per germline, CDR1 MGHDK and CDR2 SYGVNS. The chain's CDR3 is CASSERTAENYGYTF. The DNA for the CDR3 is TGTGCCAGCAGTGAACGTACGGCGGAGAACTATGGCTACACCTTC.

This clone was counted only a few times. The CDR3 is CASSLEISDYEQYF. CDR3 coding DNA: TGTGCCAGCAGCTTAGAGATTTCGGATTACGAGCAGTACTTC. The chain couples TRBV7-2 to TRBJ2-7; unclear D gene. V lost 1 base to trimming and J lost 4 bases, with 11 bases between them. The CDR3 totals 14 residues. Per the germline V gene, CDR1 is SGHTA and CDR2 is FQGNSA.